The clone carrying this TCR beta chain was seen just once. The antigen remains unidentified. Sequenced by immunoSEQ multiplex PCR; TCRdb stores in-frame clones only, minus some. This table has roughly 150,000 clones, 90% to 95% appearing once. The data were obtained in a study of T cell responses to AZD1222 COVID-19 vaccine. Combined were second doses at about 4 or about 12 weeks. Study results and limitations: Sampled repertoires all dated from after the peak T cell response.

Deletions cut 5 bases from V and 1 base from J, with 5 bases between. CDR1 and CDR2 from the germline V gene are KGHSH and LQKENI. This CDR3 is built from 12 residues. This clonotype was obtained from an adult who received the AZD1222 COVID-19 vaccine. The V gene is TRBV18, the J gene TRBJ2-5, with D maybe TRBD2 (5 bases). This sample comprised peripheral blood, obtained 28 days after the second AZD1222 dose. CDR3 bases: TGTGCCAGCTCAGGACTCCAAGAGACCCAGTACTTC. It codes for CASSGLQETQYF. The variable domain in full, with the rest retrieved from reference TRBV18 and TRBJ2-5, is NAGVMQNPRHLVRRRGQEARLRCSPMKGHSHVYWYRQLPEEGLKFMVYLQKENIIDESGMPKERFSAEFPKEGPSILRIQQVVRGDSAAYFCASSGLQETQYFGPGTRLLVL.